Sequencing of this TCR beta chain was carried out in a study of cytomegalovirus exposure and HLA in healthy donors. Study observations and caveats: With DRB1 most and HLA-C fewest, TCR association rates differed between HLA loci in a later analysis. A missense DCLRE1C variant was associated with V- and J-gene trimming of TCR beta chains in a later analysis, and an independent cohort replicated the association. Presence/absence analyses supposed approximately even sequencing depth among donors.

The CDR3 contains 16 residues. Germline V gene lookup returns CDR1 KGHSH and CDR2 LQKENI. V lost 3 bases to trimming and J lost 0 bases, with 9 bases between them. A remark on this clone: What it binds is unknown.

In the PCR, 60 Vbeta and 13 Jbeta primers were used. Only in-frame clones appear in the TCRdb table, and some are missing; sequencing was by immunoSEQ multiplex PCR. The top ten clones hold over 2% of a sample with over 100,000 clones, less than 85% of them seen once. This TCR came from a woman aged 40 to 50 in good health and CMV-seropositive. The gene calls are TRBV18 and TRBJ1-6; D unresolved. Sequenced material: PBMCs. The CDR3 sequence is CASSPDPSSYNSPLHF. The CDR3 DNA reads TGTGCCAGCTCACCTGACCCTAGCTCCTATAATTCACCCCTCCACTTT. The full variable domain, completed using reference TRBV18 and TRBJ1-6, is NAGVMQNPRHLVRRRGQEARLRCSPMKGHSHVYWYRQLPEEGLKFMVYLQKENIIDESGMPKERFSAEFPKEGPSILRIQQVVRGDSAAYFCASSPDPSSYNSPLHFGNGTRLTVT.